The sequence of this T cell receptor beta chain was determined in a study of human T cells and chemical hapten exposure. On this clonotype: Antigen: not known.

Stated time point: patch test 3, about 24 weeks after DPC sensitization. The treatment here: therapeutic diphenylcyclopropenone sensitization with weekly scalp DPC. In every case, blood was obtained before the patch test was applied. Total RNA was extracted from unfractionated whole blood. General observations from the study: TCRs exceeding 1 in 1000 frequency stayed unchanged with DPC sensitization.

From the RACE reads, TCRdb called clonotypes with MiXCR, one entry per CDR3 protein. The table lists under 200,000 distinct CDR3 sequences, 28% of them singletons. The source was whole blood, collected in connection with sensitization to the hapten diphenylcyclopropenone (DPC). This TCR derives from a woman between 18 and 29 years old with alopecia areata. Some clones in this sample may be carry-over from other donors' samples.

The DNA of the CDR3 is TGCGCCAGCAGCCAAGTGGGGAACCACAATGAGCAGTTCTTC. Protein sequence: CASSQVGNHNEQFF. This chain uses TRBV4-3 with TRBJ2-1; D is unresolved. Trimming cost V 1 base and J 5 bases, with 9 bases left between them. CDR3 size: 14 residues. Germline V gene lookup returns CDR1 LGHNA and CDR2 YSLEER.